This record covers a single T cell receptor (beta chain). Data came from immunoSEQ multiplex PCR; TCRdb stores just in-frame clones and leaves some out. The sample has about 130,000 clones, 75% to 90% seen once; the top ten hold more than 7%. These data come from a study of identifying expanded T cells in peripheral blood. The CDR3 is 16 amino acids. The V gene's germline CDR1 is MDHEN and CDR2 SYDVKM. V gave up 8 bases and J gave up 0 bases, with 19 bases separating them. This receptor was identified in a person aged 18 to 69 in good health. Sequenced: blood. The gene calls are TRBV28 and TRBJ1-1, with D maybe TRBD1 (5 bases). The DNA of the CDR3 is TGTGCCAGCTCGATACCCAGGGAGTGGTTGAACACTGAAGCTTTCTTT. Amino acids: CASSIPREWLNTEAFF.